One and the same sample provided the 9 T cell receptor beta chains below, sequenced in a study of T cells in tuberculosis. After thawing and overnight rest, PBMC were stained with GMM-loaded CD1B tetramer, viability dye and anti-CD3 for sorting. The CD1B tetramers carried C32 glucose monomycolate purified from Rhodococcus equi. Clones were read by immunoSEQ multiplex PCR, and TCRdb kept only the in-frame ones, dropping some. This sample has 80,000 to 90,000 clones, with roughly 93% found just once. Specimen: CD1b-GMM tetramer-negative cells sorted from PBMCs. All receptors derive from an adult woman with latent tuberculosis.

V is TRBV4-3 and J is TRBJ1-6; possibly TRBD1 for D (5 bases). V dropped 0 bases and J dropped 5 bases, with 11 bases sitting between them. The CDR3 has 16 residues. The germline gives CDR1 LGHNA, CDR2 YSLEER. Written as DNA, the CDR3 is TGCGCCAGCAGCCAAGATCCGGCAGGGCATAATTCACCCCTCCACTTT. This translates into CASSQDPAGHNSPLHF.

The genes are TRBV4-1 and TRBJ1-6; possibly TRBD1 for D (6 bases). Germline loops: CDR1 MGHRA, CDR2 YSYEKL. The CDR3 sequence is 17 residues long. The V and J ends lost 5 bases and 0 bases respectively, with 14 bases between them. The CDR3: CASSESPGDSYNSPLHF. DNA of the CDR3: TGCGCCAGCAGCGAATCTCCAGGGGACTCCTATAATTCACCCCTCCACTTT.

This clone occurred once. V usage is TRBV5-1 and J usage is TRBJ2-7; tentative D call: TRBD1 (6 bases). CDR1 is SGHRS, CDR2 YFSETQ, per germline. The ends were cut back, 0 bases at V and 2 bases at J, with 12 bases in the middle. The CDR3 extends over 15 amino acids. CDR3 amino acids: CASSLEPGTPYEQYV. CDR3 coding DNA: TGCGCCAGCAGCTTGGAGCCCGGGACACCCTACGAGCAGTACGTC.

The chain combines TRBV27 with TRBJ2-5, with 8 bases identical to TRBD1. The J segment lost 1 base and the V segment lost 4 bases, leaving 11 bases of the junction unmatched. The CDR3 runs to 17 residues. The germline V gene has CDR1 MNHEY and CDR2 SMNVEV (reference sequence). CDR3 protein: CASSSLDRGWGQETQYF. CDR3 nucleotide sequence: TGTGCCAGCAGTTCCCTCGACAGGGGATGGGGCCAAGAGACCCAGTACTTC.

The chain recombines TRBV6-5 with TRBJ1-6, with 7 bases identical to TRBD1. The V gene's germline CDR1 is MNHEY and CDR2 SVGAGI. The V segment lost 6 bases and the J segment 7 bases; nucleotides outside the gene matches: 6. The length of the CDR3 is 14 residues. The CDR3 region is CASRETGNNSPLHF. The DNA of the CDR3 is TGTGCCAGCAGGGAGACAGGGAACAATTCACCCCTCCACTTT.

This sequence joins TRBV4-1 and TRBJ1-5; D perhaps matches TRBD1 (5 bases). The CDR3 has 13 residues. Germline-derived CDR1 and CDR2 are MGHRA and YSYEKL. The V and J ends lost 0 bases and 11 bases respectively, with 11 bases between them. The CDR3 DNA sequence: TGCGCCAGCAGCCAAGATCGGGTGGACACCCAGCATTTT. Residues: CASSQDRVDTQHF.

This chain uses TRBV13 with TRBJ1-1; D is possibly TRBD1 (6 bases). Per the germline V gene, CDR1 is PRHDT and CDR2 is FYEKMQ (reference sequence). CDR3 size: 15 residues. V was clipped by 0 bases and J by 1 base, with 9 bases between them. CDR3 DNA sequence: TGTGCCAGCAGCTTAGGAGGACAGCAGAACACTGAAGCTTTCTTT. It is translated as CASSLGGQQNTEAFF.

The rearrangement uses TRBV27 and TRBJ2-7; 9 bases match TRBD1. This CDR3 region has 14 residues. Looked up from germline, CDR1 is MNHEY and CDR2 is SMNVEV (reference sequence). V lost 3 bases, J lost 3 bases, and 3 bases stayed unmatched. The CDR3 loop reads CASSFSGQGYEQYV. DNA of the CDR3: TGTGCCAGCAGTTTTTCGGGACAGGGCTACGAGCAGTACGTC.

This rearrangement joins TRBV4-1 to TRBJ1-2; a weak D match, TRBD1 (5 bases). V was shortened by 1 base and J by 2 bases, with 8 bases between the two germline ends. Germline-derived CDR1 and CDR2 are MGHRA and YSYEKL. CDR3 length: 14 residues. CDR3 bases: TGCGCCAGCAGCCAAGGGCGACAGAACTATGGCTACACCTTC. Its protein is CASSQGRQNYGYTF.